The clone carrying this T cell receptor (beta chain) has only a few counts. This entry belongs to a study of human T cells and chemical hapten exposure. TCRdb analysed the RACE reads with MiXCR anew, one entry per CDR3 protein. The sample holds 35,000 to 50,000 distinct CDR3 sequences, more than 9% seen once. Germline CDR1 is SNHLY and CDR2 is FYNNEI. With 1 base removed from V and 2 bases from J, the gap between germline ends came to 5 bases. The CDR3 extends over 13 amino acids. Time point denoted: patch test 2, 6 weeks after DPC sensitization. The sample's treatment: therapeutic diphenylcyclopropenone sensitization with weekly scalp DPC. Blood, whole and unfractionated, served as the source for total RNA extraction.

This chain uses TRBV2 with TRBJ1-2, with D hard to call. This clonotype was obtained from a woman aged 30 to 39 with alopecia areata. Some clones in this sample may be carry-over from other donors' samples. The sequencing here drew on whole blood, taken in connection with sensitization to the hapten diphenylcyclopropenone (DPC). The CDR3 spells CASSEGANYGYTF. The CDR3 coding sequence is TGTGCCAGCAGTGAAGGGGCCAACTATGGCTACACCTTC.